This passage covers 26 T cell receptor beta chains from one sample sequenced in a study of T cell repertoires in cytomegalovirus infection. TCRdb processed the reads anew with MiXCR; each CDR3 protein has one entry. The data contain some 680,000 distinct CDR3 sequences, about a third of them singletons. Material: PBMCs. The receptors here all came from a human donor in good health (CMV status not recorded). Some clones in this sample may be carry-over from other donors' samples.

The rearrangement uses TRBV5-5 and TRBJ1-2; D uncertain. The CDR3 has 16 amino acids. V dropped 0 bases and J dropped 3 bases, with 15 bases sitting between them. Germline V gene lookup returns CDR1 SGHKS and CDR2 YYEKEE (reference sequence). Here the CDR3 reads CASSLEWRSDYYGYTF. CDR3 DNA sequence: TGTGCCAGCAGCTTGGAGTGGAGGAGCGACTACTATGGCTACACCTTC.

This chain links TRBV6-5 with TRBJ2-5; no definite D call. Trimming pared 2 bases from V and 1 base from J, leaving 14 bases between. Germline CDR1 is MNHEY and CDR2 is SVGAGI. The CDR3 consists of 16 residues. This chain's CDR3 is CASSYRGSYTQETQYF. The DNA of the CDR3 is TGTGCCAGCAGTTACCGCGGCAGCTACACCCAAGAGACCCAGTACTTC.

This clonotype has more than one count but fewer than ten. The chain links TRBV4-1 to TRBJ2-3; TRBD1 might be the D (6 bases). Trimming took off 2 bases at V and 4 bases at J, with 16 bases between the two ends. CDR1 is MGHRA, CDR2 YSYEKL, per germline. The CDR3 extends over 16 amino acids. CDR3 amino acids: CASSQHRVWGSDTQYF. Written as DNA, the CDR3 is TGCGCCAGCAGCCAACACAGGGTCTGGGGTTCAGATACGCAGTATTTT.

The genes are TRBV27 and TRBJ2-3; 12 nucleotides agree with TRBD1. Germline loops: CDR1 MNHEY, CDR2 SMNVEV (reference sequence). The CDR3 sequence is 15 residues long. Unmatched junction bases numbered 5, after V lost 6 bases and J lost 4 bases. This CDR3 reads CASSTGTGGADTQYF. The DNA for the CDR3 is TGTGCCAGCAGCACCGGGACAGGGGGCGCAGATACGCAGTATTTT.

The rearrangement uses TRBV12-3 or TRBV12-4 and TRBJ2-1; no reliable D call. There are 11 residues in the CDR3. V lost 6 bases and J lost 9, with 9 bases in between. The CDR3 is CASSVKGEQFF. CDR3 DNA sequence: TGTGCCAGCAGCGTAAAGGGTGAGCAGTTCTTC.

The genes are TRBV27 and TRBJ2-7; D unresolved. The CDR3 is made up of 11 amino acids. V was cut by 8 bases and J by 3 bases, with 8 bases left in between. Germline lookup yields CDR1 MNHEY and CDR2 SMNVEV (reference sequence). CDR3: CASLSGYEQYF. As DNA, the CDR3 is TGTGCCAGCCTATCCGGCTACGAGCAGTACTTC.

The chain recombines TRBV28 with TRBJ2-1; possible D gene TRBD2, 6 bases. Germline V gene lookup returns CDR1 MDHEN and CDR2 SYDVKM. The germline V and J ends were trimmed by 2 bases and 9 bases, with 20 bases remaining between them. The CDR3 consists of 16 residues. The CDR3 region is CASSLVGAGLRAEQFF. As DNA, the CDR3 is TGTGCCAGCAGTTTAGTGGGAGCGGGTCTTAGAGCTGAGCAGTTCTTC.

Only one count was recorded for this clonotype. The chain is built from TRBV29-1 and TRBJ1-1; no clear D. The ends were cut back, 4 bases at V and 1 base at J, with 7 bases in the middle. The germline gives CDR1 SQVTM, CDR2 ANQGSEA. The CDR3 sequence is 12 residues long. CDR3 in DNA: TGCAGCGTTGTAGTGGGGAACACTGAAGCTTTCTTT. It yields the protein CSVVVGNTEAFF. Drawing the rest from reference TRBV29-1 and TRBJ1-1, the complete variable domain is SAVISQKPSRDICQRGTSLTIQCQVDSQVTMMFWYRQQPGQSLTLIATANQGSEATYESGFVIDKFPISRPNLTFSTLTVSNMSPEDSSIYLCSVVVGNTEAFFGQGTRLTVV.

As regards this clonotype: At one end the junction does not follow the germline gene, possibly because of a read error. V and J are TRBV12-3 or TRBV12-4 and TRBJ2-5; D is unclear. The CDR3 is 13 residues long. The CDR3: CSSSLTVQETQYF. The CDR3 DNA is TGTTCCAGCAGTTTAACAGTCCAAGAGACCCAGTACTTC.

The chain recombines TRBV5-1 with TRBJ1-3, with a possible D match to TRBD1 (5 bases). Trimming took off 3 bases at V and 0 bases at J, with 13 bases between the two ends. This CDR3 has 16 amino acids. Germline V gene sequence: CDR1 SGHRS, CDR2 YFSETQ. CDR3 residues: CASSYDARDSGNTIYF. The CDR3 region has the DNA TGCGCCAGCAGCTACGATGCCAGGGACTCTGGAAACACCATATATTTT. Full variable domain (remainder filled in from reference TRBV5-1 and TRBJ1-3): KAGVTQTPRYLIKTRGQQVTLSCSPISGHRSVSWYQQTPGQGLQFLFEYFSETQRNKGNFPGRFSGRQFSNSRSEMNVSTLELGDSALYLCASSYDARDSGNTIYFGEGSWLTVV.

This clonotype was seen only once. V usage is TRBV15 and J usage is TRBJ2-7, with 7 positions matching TRBD2. Per the germline V gene, CDR1 is LNHNV and CDR2 is YYDKDF (reference sequence). After removal of 4 bases from V and 5 bases from J, the junction contained 8 bases not matched to a gene. The CDR3 runs 14 residues. CDR3 region: CATSTGGVQNEQYF. The CDR3 DNA reads as TGTGCCACCAGCACTGGGGGGGTTCAGAACGAGCAGTACTTC.

The gene calls are TRBV20-1 and TRBJ2-7; 8 bases match TRBD2. The CDR3 is 15 amino acids. Germline V gives CDR1 DFQATT, CDR2 SNEGSKA (reference sequence). J lost 2 bases, V lost 3 bases, and 9 bases had no gene match. CDR3 protein: CSASHPGLEAYEQYF. The CDR3 DNA sequence: TGCAGTGCTAGCCACCCGGGACTAGAGGCCTACGAGCAGTACTTC.

This clonotype was recorded a few times. The chain employs TRBV4-1 and TRBJ1-2; TRBD1 matches at 8 bases. Germline trimming cut 3 bases from V and 6 bases from J; bases unmatched to any gene: 9. The CDR3 totals 15 residues. Looked up from germline, CDR1 is MGHRA and CDR2 is YSYEKL. CDR3 sequence (DNA): TGCGCCAGCAGCCAGCCAGACAGGGGAGAGAATGGCTACACCTTC. The encoded protein is CASSQPDRGENGYTF.

The chain uses TRBV5-1 and TRBJ1-3; possible D gene TRBD1, 6 bases. Germline V lookup: CDR1 SGHRS, CDR2 YFSETQ. Trimming took off 4 bases at V and 0 bases at J, with 23 bases between the two ends. The CDR3 loop spans 19 amino acids. As DNA, the CDR3 is TGCGCCAGCAGCCGTACAGGGAGTCTAGTCCAGTCCTCTGGAAACACCATATATTTT. The encoded protein is CASSRTGSLVQSSGNTIYF. The full variable domain, rest sourced from reference TRBV5-1 and TRBJ1-3, is KAGVTQTPRYLIKTRGQQVTLSCSPISGHRSVSWYQQTPGQGLQFLFEYFSETQRNKGNFPGRFSGRQFSNSRSEMNVSTLELGDSALYLCASSRTGSLVQSSGNTIYFGEGSWLTVV.

This rearrangement joins TRBV7-6 to TRBJ1-1; D gene uncertain. Trimming removed 10 bases at V and 2 bases at J, with 11 bases between. Germline V gives CDR1 SGHVS, CDR2 FNYEAQ. This CDR3 spans 12 amino acids. The CDR3 nucleotides read TGTGCCACCATGACGGCTAACACTGAAGCTTTCTTT. As protein: CATMTANTEAFF.

DNA of the CDR3: TGTGCCAGCAGTTTAGGGTCACTGGGCACTGAAGCTTTCTTT. It translates to CASSLGSLGTEAFF. V usage is TRBV28 and J usage is TRBJ1-1; D gene uncertain. Germline CDR1 reads MDHEN; CDR2 reads SYDVKM. The CDR3 consists of 14 residues. Trimming removed 2 bases at V and 4 bases at J, with 11 bases between.

The V gene is TRBV2, the J gene TRBJ1-6; no clear D gene. Germline assignment: CDR1 SNHLY and CDR2 FYNNEI. CDR3 length: 14 amino acids. Deletions cut 2 bases from V and 9 bases from J, with 11 bases between. The CDR3 region is CASSERVRSSPLHF. CDR3 in DNA: TGTGCCAGCAGTGAAAGGGTCAGGAGTTCACCCCTCCACTTT.

This clonotype was detected a few times. The chain couples TRBV6-1 to TRBJ2-1; D is unresolved. Trimming took off 1 base at V and 0 bases at J, with 7 bases between the two ends. CDR1 is MNHNS, CDR2 SASEGT, per germline. This CDR3 has 15 amino acids. This chain's CDR3 is CASSEDCCSYNEQFF. In DNA form, the CDR3 reads TGTGCCAGCAGTGAAGACTGCTGCTCCTACAATGAGCAGTTCTTC.

This clonotype showed up many times. The chain is built from TRBV19 and TRBJ2-2; the match to TRBD1 covers 9 bases. CDR3 length: 15 amino acids. With 6 bases clipped from V and 6 bases from J, the junction kept 8 bases outside the gene matches. Looked up from germline, CDR1 is LNHDA and CDR2 is SQIVND (reference sequence). The CDR3 region is CASRPGQGPSGELFF. CDR3 nucleotides: TGTGCCAGTAGACCGGGACAGGGTCCTTCCGGGGAGCTGTTTTTT. Filled out from reference TRBV19 and TRBJ2-2, the complete variable domain reads DGGITQSPKYLFRKEGQNVTLSCEQNLNHDAMYWYRQDPGQGLRLIYYSQIVNDFQKGDIAEGYSVSREKKESFPLTVTSAQKNPTAFYLCASRPGQGPSGELFFGEGSRLTVL.

The V and J genes are TRBV27 and TRBJ2-1, with D tentatively TRBD1 or TRBD2 (6 bases each). V was pared by 7 bases and J by 0 bases, with 16 bases between. This CDR3 has 16 amino acids. Germline loops: CDR1 MNHEY, CDR2 SMNVEV (reference sequence). The CDR3 DNA follows: TGTGCCAGCATCCCCCGGGGGCCGAGCTCCTACAATGAGCAGTTCTTC. The encoded protein is CASIPRGPSSYNEQFF.

This clonotype appeared a few times. The gene calls are TRBV28 and TRBJ2-2; no clear D. CDR1 MDHEN and CDR2 SYDVKM come from the germline V gene. The CDR3 runs to 16 residues. Deletions cut 2 bases from V and 3 bases from J, with 13 bases between. The CDR3 region is CASSLVGRRYTGELFF. CDR3 coding DNA: TGTGCCAGCAGTTTAGTAGGGCGCCGGTACACCGGGGAGCTGTTTTTT.

This clonotype showed up many times. The rearrangement links TRBV20-1 to TRBJ2-5; 13 bases match TRBD2. Germline lookup yields CDR1 DFQATT and CDR2 SNEGSKA (reference sequence). This CDR3 is built from 16 residues. Trimming took 0 bases from V and 4 from J; bases not matched to a gene: 5. CDR3 region: CSARDLLAGGLETQYF. For the CDR3, the DNA is TGCAGTGCTAGAGACCTACTAGCGGGAGGGTTAGAGACCCAGTACTTC.

This clonotype showed up many times. The V call is TRBV7-8, the J call TRBJ1-5; TRBD1 agrees at 8 bases. The V gene end was trimmed by 1 base and the J gene end by 5 bases; junction bases not matched to a gene: 10. The CDR3 contains 17 residues. CDR1 and CDR2 from the germline V gene are SGHVS and FQNEAQ. The CDR3 spells CASSLGARGLSHQPQHF. The CDR3 DNA sequence: TGTGCCAGCAGCTTAGGTGCCAGGGGGCTCTCGCATCAGCCCCAGCATTTT.

This clonotype was found a few times. This chain joins TRBV6-5 and TRBJ2-4; TRBD1 agrees at 11 bases. The CDR3 is made up of 15 amino acids. Germline V gives CDR1 MNHEY, CDR2 SVGAGI. V gave up 2 bases and J gave up 7 bases; unmatched junction bases: 4. CDR3 amino acids: CASSYRTGGLNIQYF. The CDR3 DNA reads TGTGCCAGCAGTTACCGGACAGGGGGCTTGAACATTCAGTACTTC.

This clonotype showed up just a few times. The gene calls are TRBV6-1 and TRBJ2-7; weak D call: TRBD2 (6 bases). CDR3 size: 13 residues. CDR1 is MNHNS and CDR2 is SASEGT in the germline V gene. The V gene lost 11 bases and the J gene lost 2 bases, with 16 bases spanning the gap. CDR3 sequence (DNA): TGTGCCTGCGGGGCAGGCCAGCCCTACGAGCAGTACTTC. As protein: CACGAGQPYEQYF.

This chain links TRBV2 with TRBJ1-6; 9 bases are a match to TRBD1. The ends lost 6 bases at V and 9 bases at J; junction bases unmatched: 6. In germline, CDR1 is SNHLY, CDR2 FYNNEI. CDR3 length: 14 residues. The CDR3 DNA sequence: TGTGCCAGCAGGGAGGGGACAGGGTTTTCACCCCTCCACTTT. Its translation is CASREGTGFSPLHF.